A single T cell receptor (beta chain) is shown here with its context. The target antigen is unknown. The data were obtained in a study of shared clonotypes between healthy human individuals. Study conclusions and caveats: Naive subsets, compared against memory subsets, generally had larger estimated richness values. Large depth notwithstanding, sorted-subset sequencing proved incomplete by rarefaction. Of the naive CD4 clonotypes, around 4.8% were shared across several donors.

Donors, healthy HIV-negative adults, lacked recent acute infections or vaccinations. Clones were sequenced by immunoSEQ multiplex PCR, and TCRdb holds only the in-frame ones, with some missing. Seen here are about 2.3 million clones, just under 95% observed once, and the top ten hold roughly 0.34%. CDR1 and CDR2 from the germline V gene are SGHDT and YYEEEE. Trimming cost V 0 bases and J 0 bases, with 11 bases left between them. The CDR3 totals 16 residues. The sequence was obtained from a man between 18 and 35 years old in good health. Some clones in this sample may be carry-over from other donors' samples. Sample: naive CD4+ T cells from PBMCs. As to subset: CD45RA+ positively selected. The gene calls are TRBV5-6 and TRBJ2-3; no firm D call. The CDR3 region has the DNA TGTGCCAGCAGCTTGGTTGTCCTAAGGAGCACAGATACGCAGTATTTT. It codes for CASSLVVLRSTDTQYF.